The 6 T cell receptor beta chains given below trace back to one sample, sequenced in a study of blood T cell repertoires in COVID-19. Some clones are missing from TCRdb's copy, which holds only in-frame ones; the method was immunoSEQ multiplex PCR. The sample consists of roughly 430,000 clones, over 75% of them appearing once. The sequenced sample consisted of PBMCs or T cells enriched from blood (not recorded which). The receptors originated from a woman aged 40 to 55 with acute COVID-19.

The chain uses TRBV11-3 and TRBJ2-1; TRBD1 matches at 8 bases. The V and J ends lost 4 bases and 10 bases, in that order; junction bases with no gene match: 6. This CDR3 region has 13 residues. Germline loops: CDR1 SGHNT, CDR2 YENEEA. The DNA for the CDR3 is TGTGCCAGCAGCTCCCCAGGGGGCCGAGAGCAGTTCTTC. Translation gives CASSSPGGREQFF.

V and J are TRBV3-1 (or the pseudogene TRBV3-2) and TRBJ1-2; 8 nucleotides agree with TRBD1. Trimming took 4 bases from V and 3 from J; bases not matched to a gene: 7. This CDR3 spans 15 amino acids. CDR1 LGHDT and CDR2 YNNKEL come from the germline V gene (reference sequence). The CDR3 DNA reads as TGTGCCAGCAGCCCCTTCGACAGGGGAGACTATGGCTACACCTTC. Amino acids: CASSPFDRGDYGYTF.

The chain is built from TRBV5-4 and TRBJ2-3; 7 bases are shared with TRBD1. The CDR3 loop spans 13 amino acids. CDR1 and CDR2 from the germline V gene are SGHNT and YYREEE (reference sequence). With V trimmed by 2 bases and J by 4 bases, 1 base remained unmatched. The DNA for the CDR3 is TGTGCCAGCAGCTTTCAGGGGGCAGATACGCAGTATTTT. This encodes CASSFQGADTQYF.

This chain uses TRBV3-1 (or the pseudogene TRBV3-2) with TRBJ2-2; TRBD2 might be the D (5 bases). Germline V gene sequence: CDR1 LGHDT, CDR2 YNNKEL (reference sequence). Trimming cost V 8 bases and J 5 bases, with 15 bases left between them. The CDR3 has 14 amino acids. CDR3 coding DNA: TGTGCCAGCGGGTACCTAGCTAGTACCGGGGAGCTGTTTTTT. Its translation is CASGYLASTGELFF.

The table lists this clone with a count of one. The chain uses TRBV19 and TRBJ2-2, with TRBD2 matching over 10 bases. In germline, CDR1 is LNHDA, CDR2 SQIVND (reference sequence). This CDR3 is built from 16 residues. V shed 6 bases and J 1 base; nucleotides not matched to a gene: 5. The CDR3 DNA reads as TGTGCCAGTAGCGCCCTAGCGGGAGAGAACACCGGGGAGCTGTTTTTT. Translation: CASSALAGENTGELFF. Combining the CDR3 with reference TRBV19 and TRBJ2-2 gives the whole variable domain DGGITQSPKYLFRKEGQNVTLSCEQNLNHDAMYWYRQDPGQGLRLIYYSQIVNDFQKGDIAEGYSVSREKKESFPLTVTSAQKNPTAFYLCASSALAGENTGELFFGEGSRLTVL.

The chain recombines TRBV6-5 with TRBJ2-7; possibly TRBD2 for D (6 bases). This CDR3 contains 16 residues. The germline V and J ends were trimmed by 0 bases and 2 bases, with 14 bases remaining between them. The germline V gene has CDR1 MNHEY and CDR2 SVGAGI. CDR3 DNA: TGTGCCAGCAGTTACTCGAGAGTCTGGGAGGCCTACGAGCAGTACTTC. Translating it yields CASSYSRVWEAYEQYF.